A single T cell receptor beta chain is shown here with its context. The antigen remains undetermined. The sample is drawn from a study of T-cell reconstitution after alpha-beta-depleted transplantation in children. The junction had 11 bases not matched to a gene; V was cut back by 0 bases and J by 8 bases. Germline values: CDR1 LNHNV, CDR2 YYDKDF (reference sequence). This CDR3 has 17 residues. Study results and limitations: For some patients, TCRbeta diversity was high at day 60 because of recipient T cells and thymic progenitors that survived. Reported findings indicate that, about two months after transplant, alpha-beta T cells came from several hundred expanded clones, which were derived from non-depleted graft cells. A year had passed since transplant, and T-cell counts and diversity by then came mostly from newly produced T cells.

Unique molecular identifiers were used in preparing the TCRbeta library. TCRdb itself ran the PCR reads through MiXCR, one entry per CDR3 protein. The profile shows about 830,000 distinct CDR3 sequences, roughly 15% of them singletons. Sequences were derived from PBMCs, mostly from graft donor cells, sampled 360 days after TCRalphabeta/CD19-depleted stem cell transplant. This sequence joins TRBV15 and TRBJ1-4, with 8 bases fitting TRBD1. This sequence originates from a male patient younger than 18 who had a stem cell transplant for acute lymphoblastic leukemia, so the T cells may come from the graft donor. In DNA, the CDR3 is TGTGCCACCAGCAGAGATGGTATCGGGACAGGCCTGGAAAAACTGTTTTTT. This sequence encodes CATSRDGIGTGLEKLFF.